This T cell receptor beta chain was recovered during a study of neurological immune-mediated disorders. This clonotype was detected ten times or more. Antigen unknown. Study-level results: The highest TCR clonal expansion occurred in HTLV-1-associated myelopathy; multiple sclerosis fell below healthy controls.

Trimming removed 2 bases at V and 5 bases at J, with 7 bases between. Germline CDR1 SGHTA, CDR2 FQGNSA. This CDR3 has 13 residues. Stated time point: longitudinal time-point 1 (baseline). MiXCR, applied by TCRdb to the 5' RACE reads, yields one record per CDR3 protein. The sample lists some 37,000 distinct CDR3 sequences, about 3.3% seen once, with around 8% in the top ten. This TCR was recovered from a woman aged 60-75 years with multiple sclerosis. The sample consisted of PBMCs. This sequence joins TRBV7-2 and TRBJ1-5; D uncertain. Here the CDR3 DNA reads TGTGCCAGCAGCTTACTTAGGGATCAGCCCCAGCATTTT. Translated, it gives CASSLLRDQPQHF.